This entry is about one TCR beta chain. This clonotype occurred many times. Its antigen is not yet known. No much larger clonotype is one base removed from it; base qualities were not supplied. Lymph node samples came from the axillary draining lymph nodes of breast cancer patients. Instrument on record: Illumina HiSeq 2000. TCR beta chain libraries were generated by multiplex PCR amplification. High-throughput sequencing was used to analyze the amplified TCR beta chain products. The raw public reads went through TCRdb reprocessing: fastp at Q25, MiXCR clone calling, in-frame beta chains kept. Rows matching on CDR3 protein sequence are summarized as one entry with the most common DNA and genes. The sample table shows about 180,000 distinct CDR3 sequences, and about 30% are seen once. The ten most abundant clones make up around 4.5% of the sample. The record originates from a study of breast tumors, draining lymph nodes, adjacent tissues (dated by TCRdb to the mid-2010s). Study-wide context: Breast cancer patients provided tumor, adjacent nontumor tissue and axillary lymph nodes, and the study compared the TCR beta repertoires across these three sources. The study was designed to assess the relationships and possible T-cell exchange between tumor, surrounding tissue and draining lymph node repertoires in human breast cancer.

Results the study describes overall, beyond this receptor: The data were considered consistent with the idea that most tumor T cells come from the lymph node and then expand in tumor tissue. The conclusion that tumor T cells originate in lymph nodes was framed as consistent with a hypothesis rather than directly demonstrated. The similarity between tumor and nontumor tissue repertoires was significantly greater in luminal-like breast cancer than in basal-like breast cancer. Tumors showed preferential V and J gene usage, and their T-cell repertoire diversity fell below that of lymph nodes yet above that of nontumor tissue.

The sequenced material came from axillary lymph node tissue. This TCR came from a female donor with breast cancer. Some clones in this sample may be carry-over from other donors' samples.

The nucleotide sequence reads TGTGCCAGCAGCTCCCAGGAGAATTCACCCCTCCACTTT. Its coded protein is CASSSQENSPLHF. This chain is built from TRBV7-9 and TRBJ1-6; the D gene cannot be named for sure. From cysteine to phenylalanine, the CDR3 is 13 amino acids long. The read is trimmed to its CDR3 DNA, 39 bases read in frame from base 1. The CDR1 and CDR2 encoded by the germline V gene (reference sequence) are SEHNR and FQNEAQ. V is shortened by 4 bases, J by 7 bases, and the region joining them spans 8 bases.